Presented here are 30 T cell receptor beta chains from one specimen sequenced in a study of blood T cell repertoires in COVID-19. TCRdb keeps only in-frame clones here, not all; method: immunoSEQ multiplex PCR. The sample has 190,000 or so clones; 94% are singletons. Sequencing was done on a sample of peripheral blood. These receptors were taken from a man aged 25-40 years with COVID-19, enrolled during active disease.

This chain connects TRBV2 to TRBJ1-1, with no clear D. Germline CDR1 reads SNHLY; CDR2 reads FYNNEI. The V and J ends lost 2 bases and 1 base respectively, with 5 bases between them. The CDR3 is made up of 13 amino acids. CDR3 sequence reads: CASSEWRNTEAFF. CDR3 bases: TGTGCCAGCAGTGAATGGAGGAACACTGAAGCTTTCTTT. The complete variable domain, with remaining parts taken from reference TRBV2 and TRBJ1-1, reads EPEVTQTPSHQVTQMGQEVILRCVPISNHLYFYWYRQILGQKVEFLVSFYNNEISEKSEIFDDQFSVERPDGSNFTLKIRSTKLEDSAMYFCASSEWRNTEAFFGQGTRLTVV.

The CDR3 loop is CASSQDRGTAYNSPLHF. The CDR3 DNA sequence: TGTGCCAGCAGCCAGGACAGGGGTACCGCCTATAATTCACCCCTCCACTTT. The chain has TRBV5-4 and TRBJ1-6; 9 bases align to TRBD1. The CDR3 runs 17 residues. Per the germline V gene, CDR1 is SGHNT and CDR2 is YYREEE (reference sequence). V lost 4 bases to trimming and J lost 2 bases; unmatched junction nucleotides: 7. The full variable domain, completed using reference TRBV5-4 and TRBJ1-6, is ETGVTQSPTHLIKTRGQQVTLRCSSQSGHNTVSWYQQALGQGPQFIFQYYREEENGRGNFPPRFSGLQFPNYSSELNVNALELDDSALYLCASSQDRGTAYNSPLHFGNGTRLTVT.

As for this clone: Other DNA sequences in this specimen translate into the identical CDR3. The rearrangement uses TRBV5-1 and TRBJ1-1; D unresolved. The V end lost 2 bases, the J end lost 4 bases, and 9 bases lay between the germline ends. The germline V gene encodes CDR1 SGHRS and CDR2 YFSETQ. The CDR3 has 13 amino acids. Here the CDR3 reads CASSFREGTEAFF. Written as DNA, the CDR3 is TGCGCCAGCAGCTTTCGGGAAGGCACTGAAGCTTTCTTT.

The rearrangement links TRBV7-2 to TRBJ1-6; TRBD1 matches at 8 bases. From germline, CDR1 is SGHTA and CDR2 FQGNSA. The length of the CDR3 is 15 residues. The ends lost 5 bases at V and 5 bases at J; junction bases unmatched: 5. The CDR3 coding sequence is TGTGCCAGCAGCATCGGGACAGGCAATAATTCACCCCTCCACTTT. Protein: CASSIGTGNNSPLHF.

CDR3 sequence: CASSGGGDYGYTF. The CDR3 coding sequence is TGTGCCAGCAGTGGGGGAGGGGACTATGGCTACACCTTC. The chain employs TRBV2 and TRBJ1-2; possibly TRBD1 for D (5 bases). V lost 4 bases and J 3 bases, leaving 9 bases between the germline ends. The CDR3 loop spans 13 amino acids. Germline loops: CDR1 SNHLY, CDR2 FYNNEI.

This clone was observed once. The chain recombines TRBV7-3 with TRBJ2-6; maybe TRBD1 (6 bases). Trimming pared 3 bases from V and 2 bases from J, leaving 11 bases between. Germline CDR1 reads SGHTA; CDR2 reads FQGTGA. The length of the CDR3 is 16 residues. CDR3 sequence (DNA): TGTGCCAGCAGCTTCTCCTCAGGGGCTGGGGCCAACGTCCTGACTTTC. Translating gives CASSFSSGAGANVLTF.

V usage is TRBV19 and J usage is TRBJ2-3, with D perhaps matching TRBD2 (6 bases). Trimming took off 4 bases at V and 4 bases at J, with 9 bases between the two ends. CDR3 length: 13 residues. Germline lookup yields CDR1 LNHDA and CDR2 SQIVND (reference sequence). CDR3 protein: CASSSGEADTQYF. CDR3 sequence (DNA): TGTGCCAGTAGTAGCGGGGAGGCAGATACGCAGTATTTT. The full variable domain, with the rest looked up from reference TRBV19 and TRBJ2-3, is DGGITQSPKYLFRKEGQNVTLSCEQNLNHDAMYWYRQDPGQGLRLIYYSQIVNDFQKGDIAEGYSVSREKKESFPLTVTSAQKNPTAFYLCASSSGEADTQYFGPGTRLTVL.

Here the CDR3 reads CASSATGFYEQYF. CDR3 nucleotide sequence: TGTGCCAGCAGTGCAACAGGGTTCTACGAGCAGTACTTC. This sequence joins TRBV25-1 and TRBJ2-7, with D perhaps matching TRBD1 (6 bases). The CDR3 spans 13 residues. The germline V gene has CDR1 MGHDK and CDR2 SYGVNS. The V end lost 4 bases, the J end lost 3 bases, and 10 bases lay between the germline ends.

J is TRBJ1-2 and V is TRBV7-6; D call uncertain. This CDR3 contains 18 residues. Trimming cost V 1 base and J 3 bases, with 21 bases left between them. CDR1 and CDR2 from the germline V gene are SGHVS and FNYEAQ. The CDR3 nucleotides read TGTGCCAGCAGCTTAGTGGGGAGCTCGCACGGGCCTCACTATGGCTACACCTTC. It yields the protein CASSLVGSSHGPHYGYTF.

The rearrangement joins TRBV6-5 to TRBJ1-2; D is unresolved. Germline assignment: CDR1 MNHEY and CDR2 SVGAGI. CDR3 length: 12 residues. V lost 6 bases and J 5 bases, leaving 10 bases between the germline ends. The CDR3 DNA is TGTGCCAGCAGCCAAAACCGGTATGGCTACACCTTC. Encoded protein: CASSQNRYGYTF.

V usage is TRBV5-1 and J usage is TRBJ1-2; the match to TRBD1 covers 7 bases. The CDR3 covers 16 residues. With V trimmed by 4 bases and J by 1 base, 10 bases remained unmatched. Per the germline V gene, CDR1 is SGHRS and CDR2 is YFSETQ. The CDR3 coding sequence is TGCGCCAGCAGCGTGGTACCGGGACAGCTTAACTATGGCTACACCTTC. This sequence encodes CASSVVPGQLNYGYTF.

The rearrangement links TRBV5-3 to TRBJ2-7; weak D call: TRBD1 (5 bases). TRBV5-3 is placed among ORFs of uncertain function. Trimming left V 3 bases short and J 0 bases short, with 10 bases between. The CDR3 is 14 amino acids. The CDR3 reads CARSSTDSSYEQYF. The CDR3 region has the DNA TGTGCCAGAAGCTCGACAGATAGCTCCTACGAGCAGTACTTC.

The V gene is TRBV10-1, the J gene TRBJ2-2, with 7 bases matching TRBD2. Germline V gives CDR1 WNHNN, CDR2 SYGVQD (reference sequence). This CDR3 has 14 residues. Trimming at V came to 0 bases and at J to 5 bases, leaving 0 bases not matched to a gene. In nucleotides, the CDR3 is TGCGCCAGCAGTGAGTCGCGGGAGACCGGGGAGCTGTTTTTT. Translated: CASSESRETGELFF.

The gene calls are TRBV2 and TRBJ2-1; no clear D gene. Germline V gene data show CDR1 as SNHLY and CDR2 as FYNNEI. The CDR3 has 12 residues. Between the trimmed V and J ends, which lost 1 base and 6 bases, there was a span of 4 bases. CDR3 in DNA: TGTGCCAGCAGTGAAGGAGGCAATGAGCAGTTCTTC. This sequence encodes CASSEGGNEQFF.

The J gene is TRBJ1-5, the V gene TRBV12-3 or TRBV12-4; D not resolved. CDR3 length: 13 amino acids. Trimming pared 1 base from V and 6 bases from J, leaving 7 bases between. The CDR3 sequence: CASSLGWSQPQHF. In nucleotides, the CDR3 is TGTGCCAGCAGTTTAGGGTGGAGTCAGCCCCAGCATTTT.

The chain links TRBV25-1 to TRBJ1-2; no reliable D call. The CDR3 runs to 14 residues. Per germline, CDR1 MGHDK and CDR2 SYGVNS. V lost 3 bases to trimming and J lost 8 bases, with 16 bases between them. CDR3 residues: CASSDSSIAWGYTF. CDR3 DNA: TGTGCCAGCAGTGATTCGAGCATCGCTTGGGGCTACACCTTC.

The chain uses TRBV6-5 and TRBJ2-5; D is possibly TRBD1 (7 bases). CDR1 and CDR2 (germline): MNHEY, SVGAGI. V lost 0 bases, J lost 5 bases, and 16 bases lay in between. This CDR3 is 16 amino acids long. CDR3 region: CASSYSGQGGGETQYF. CDR3 nucleotides: TGTGCCAGCAGTTACTCGGGGCAGGGGGGAGGCGAGACCCAGTACTTC.

The chain employs TRBV4-1 and TRBJ1-2; TRBD1 aligns across 7 bases. V lost 6 bases and J lost 2; bases outside the gene matches: 3. Germline V gene data show CDR1 as MGHRA and CDR2 as YSYEKL. The CDR3 extends over 13 amino acids. The chain's CDR3 is CASRKDRNYGYTF. CDR3 nucleotide sequence: TGCGCCAGCAGAAAGGACAGGAACTATGGCTACACCTTC.

V is TRBV10-2 and J is TRBJ2-3; the match to TRBD1 covers 9 bases. This CDR3 is built from 16 residues. V shed 4 bases and J 2 bases; nucleotides not matched to a gene: 7. Germline V CDR1 and CDR2: WSHSY, SAAADI. In DNA form, the CDR3 reads TGCGCCAGCAGTGGAGCGGGACAGGGAAACACAGATACGCAGTATTTT. Amino acids: CASSGAGQGNTDTQYF.

The chain uses TRBV14 and TRBJ2-1; 7 bases match TRBD2. Looked up from germline, CDR1 is SGHDN and CDR2 is FVKESK. V lost 4 bases to trimming and J lost 6 bases; unmatched junction nucleotides: 6. This CDR3 has 14 residues. The CDR3 here is CASSPGGTTNEQFF. For the CDR3, the DNA is TGTGCCAGCAGCCCGGGCGGGACTACCAATGAGCAGTTCTTC.

V usage is TRBV5-1 and J usage is TRBJ1-2; D is possibly TRBD1 (6 bases). The CDR3 is 16 residues long. CDR1 SGHRS and CDR2 YFSETQ come from the germline V gene. V was trimmed by 2 bases and J by 0 bases, leaving 14 bases between them. The CDR3 bases are TGCGCCAGCAGCTTTTCTAGGGACACTACTAACTATGGCTACACCTTC. Encoded protein: CASSFSRDTTNYGYTF.

This clone came up a few times. This chain joins TRBV24-1 and TRBJ2-2, with 8 bases lining up with TRBD1. The J segment lost 7 bases and the V segment lost 4 bases, leaving 10 bases of the junction unmatched. The CDR3 is 16 amino acids. The germline V gene encodes CDR1 KGHDR and CDR2 SFDVKD. CDR3 loop: CATSDPNRGDSGELFF. For the CDR3, the DNA is TGTGCCACCAGTGACCCGAACAGGGGGGATAGCGGGGAGCTGTTTTTT.

The V gene is TRBV7-9, the J gene TRBJ1-1; TRBD1 agrees at 8 bases. This CDR3 has 14 amino acids. Per germline, CDR1 SEHNR and CDR2 FQNEAQ (reference sequence). The V segment lost 4 bases and the J segment 1 base; nucleotides outside the gene matches: 2. CDR3 sequence (DNA): TGTGCCAGCAGCTCAGGGGGCGCGAACACTGAAGCTTTCTTT. Translation gives CASSSGGANTEAFF. The full variable domain, completed using reference TRBV7-9 and TRBJ1-1, is DTGVSQNPRHKITKRGQNVTFRCDPISEHNRLYWYRQTLGQGPEFLTYFQNEAQLEKSRLLSDRFSAERPKGSFSTLEIQRTEQGDSAMYLCASSSGGANTEAFFGQGTRLTVV.

This chain joins TRBV28 and TRBJ1-5; D perhaps matches TRBD1 (5 bases). V was clipped by 7 bases and J by 8 bases, with 12 bases between them. The CDR3 length is 12 residues. Per germline, CDR1 MDHEN and CDR2 SYDVKM. The CDR3 coding sequence is TGTGCCAGCAAGGTGGAGGGGAAGCCCCAGCATTTT. This codes for CASKVEGKPQHF. The entire variable domain, with the rest obtained from reference TRBV28 and TRBJ1-5, is as follows: DVKVTQSSRYLVKRTGEKVFLECVQDMDHENMFWYRQDPGLGLRLIYFSYDVKMKEKGDIPEGYSVSREKKERFSLILESASTNQTSMYLCASKVEGKPQHFGDGTRLSIL.

The chain carries TRBV7-2 and TRBJ1-5, with D possibly matching TRBD1 (5 bases). Germline CDR1 reads SGHTA; CDR2 reads FQGNSA. CDR3 length: 17 residues. Trimming removed 5 bases from V and 1 base from J, with 18 bases in between. The CDR3 DNA follows: TGTGCCAGCAGCCTAGGGGTGGGTTCGCGGAGCAATCAGCCCCAGCATTTT. It yields the protein CASSLGVGSRSNQPQHF.

The J gene is TRBJ2-5, the V gene TRBV3-1 (or the pseudogene TRBV3-2), with 12 bases identical to TRBD2. With 3 bases clipped from V and 1 base from J, the junction kept 9 bases outside the gene matches. This CDR3 contains 18 residues. CDR1 is LGHDT and CDR2 is YNNKEL in the germline V gene (reference sequence). The CDR3 region has the DNA TGTGCCAGCAGCCACGACATAGCTAGCGGGGGGGTCCAAGAGACCCAGTACTTC. The encoded protein is CASSHDIASGGVQETQYF.

This clone was observed a few times. The chain uses TRBV5-1 and TRBJ1-5; the match to TRBD1 covers 8 bases. CDR1 and CDR2 from the germline V gene are SGHRS and YFSETQ. V lost 1 base and J lost 6; bases outside the gene matches: 6. CDR3 size: 15 residues. The chain's CDR3 is CASSLTGGLTQPQHF. In DNA form, the CDR3 reads TGCGCCAGCAGCTTGACAGGGGGATTGACTCAGCCCCAGCATTTT.

The chain carries TRBV19 and TRBJ1-6; D might be TRBD1 (5 bases). CDR1 is LNHDA, CDR2 SQIVND, per germline (reference sequence). The CDR3 sequence is 17 residues long. The V end lost 3 bases, the J end lost 9 bases, and 21 bases lay between the germline ends. CDR3 residues: CASSIPGGLQFSSPLHF. CDR3 nucleotides: TGTGCCAGTAGTATCCCCGGGGGTCTTCAGTTCAGTTCACCCCTCCACTTT.

The sample holds one count of this clone. The V gene is TRBV5-1, the J gene TRBJ2-2, with 8 bases identical to TRBD2. This CDR3 has 15 amino acids. The ends lost 2 bases at V and 3 bases at J; junction bases unmatched: 3. Germline loops: CDR1 SGHRS, CDR2 YFSETQ. Here the CDR3 reads CASSFSGVDTGELFF. The CDR3 region has the DNA TGCGCCAGCAGCTTTAGCGGGGTGGACACCGGGGAGCTGTTTTTT.

The chain carries TRBV19 and TRBJ1-2; 7 bases align to TRBD1. V was pared by 8 bases and J by 4 bases, with 13 bases of the junction left unmatched. Germline V gene sequence: CDR1 LNHDA, CDR2 SQIVND (reference sequence). The CDR3 totals 15 residues. CDR3 nucleotide sequence: TGTGCCAGTCGAAGTGAAGGGGGCGCGGGCTATGGCTACACCTTC. This sequence encodes CASRSEGGAGYGYTF.